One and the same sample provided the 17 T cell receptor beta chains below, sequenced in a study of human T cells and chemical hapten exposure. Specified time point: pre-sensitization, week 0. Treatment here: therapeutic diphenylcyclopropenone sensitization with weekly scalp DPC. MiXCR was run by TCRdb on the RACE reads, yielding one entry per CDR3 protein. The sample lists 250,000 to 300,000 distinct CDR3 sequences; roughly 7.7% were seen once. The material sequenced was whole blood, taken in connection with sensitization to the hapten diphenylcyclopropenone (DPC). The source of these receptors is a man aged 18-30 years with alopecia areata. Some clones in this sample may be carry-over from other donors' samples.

CDR3 nucleotides: TGTGCCAGCAGCCGGGACAGAAGCTCCTACAATGAGCAGTTCTTC. Amino acids: CASSRDRSSYNEQFF. This sequence joins TRBV7-9 and TRBJ2-1, with 7 bases that match TRBD1. V dropped 5 bases and J dropped 0; count of bases not matched to a gene: 4. This CDR3 region has 15 residues. Germline lookup yields CDR1 SEHNR and CDR2 FQNEAQ (reference sequence).

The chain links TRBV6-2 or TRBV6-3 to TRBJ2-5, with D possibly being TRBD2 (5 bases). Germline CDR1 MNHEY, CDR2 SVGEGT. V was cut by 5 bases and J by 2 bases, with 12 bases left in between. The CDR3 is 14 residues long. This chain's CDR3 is CASSTVRGQETQYF. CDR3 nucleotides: TGTGCCAGCAGTACTGTGAGAGGGCAAGAGACCCAGTACTTC.

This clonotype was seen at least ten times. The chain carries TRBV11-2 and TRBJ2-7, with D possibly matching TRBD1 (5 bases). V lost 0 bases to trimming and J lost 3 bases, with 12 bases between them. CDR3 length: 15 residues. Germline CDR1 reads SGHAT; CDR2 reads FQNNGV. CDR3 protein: CASSLEGKTVYEQYV. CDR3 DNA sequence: TGTGCCAGCAGCTTAGAGGGAAAGACAGTCTACGAGCAGTACGTC.

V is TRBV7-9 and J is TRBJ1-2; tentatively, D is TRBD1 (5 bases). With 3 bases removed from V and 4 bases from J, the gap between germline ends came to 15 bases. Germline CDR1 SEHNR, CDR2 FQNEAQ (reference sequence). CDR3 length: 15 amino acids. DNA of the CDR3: TGTGCCAGCAGCTTCCGAACCGGGACCATCTATGGCTACACCTTC. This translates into CASSFRTGTIYGYTF.

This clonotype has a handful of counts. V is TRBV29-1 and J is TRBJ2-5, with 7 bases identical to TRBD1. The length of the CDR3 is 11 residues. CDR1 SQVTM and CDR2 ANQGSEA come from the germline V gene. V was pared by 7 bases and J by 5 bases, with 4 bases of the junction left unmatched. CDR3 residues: CSATGYETQYF. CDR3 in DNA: TGCAGCGCGACAGGGTACGAGACCCAGTACTTC. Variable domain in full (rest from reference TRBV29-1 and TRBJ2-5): SAVISQKPSRDICQRGTSLTIQCQVDSQVTMMFWYRQQPGQSLTLIATANQGSEATYESGFVIDKFPISRPNLTFSTLTVSNMSPEDSSIYLCSATGYETQYFGPGTRLLVL.

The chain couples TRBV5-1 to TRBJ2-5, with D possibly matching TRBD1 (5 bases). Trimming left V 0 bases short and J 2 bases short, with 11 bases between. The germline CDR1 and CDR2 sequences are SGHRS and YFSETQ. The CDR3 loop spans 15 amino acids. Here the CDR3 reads CASSLVSDTQETQYF. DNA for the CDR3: TGCGCCAGCAGCTTGGTTTCGGACACTCAAGAGACCCAGTACTTC.

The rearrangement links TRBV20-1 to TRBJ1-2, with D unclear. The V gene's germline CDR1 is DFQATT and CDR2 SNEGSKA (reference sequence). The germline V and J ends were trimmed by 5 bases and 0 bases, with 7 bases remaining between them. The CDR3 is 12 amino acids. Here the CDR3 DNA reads TGCAGTGCTCCCGGAGCTAACTATGGCTACACCTTC. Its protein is CSAPGANYGYTF.

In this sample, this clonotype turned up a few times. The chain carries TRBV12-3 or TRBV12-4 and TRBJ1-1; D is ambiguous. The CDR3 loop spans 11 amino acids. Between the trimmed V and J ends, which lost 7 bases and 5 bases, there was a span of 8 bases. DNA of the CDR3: TGTGCCAGCACCACGATTACTGAAGCTTTCTTT. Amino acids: CASTTITEAFF.

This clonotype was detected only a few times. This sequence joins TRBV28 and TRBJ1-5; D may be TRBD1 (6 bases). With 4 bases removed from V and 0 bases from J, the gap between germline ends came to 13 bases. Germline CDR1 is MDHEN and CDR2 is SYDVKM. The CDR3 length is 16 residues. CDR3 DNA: TGTGCCAGCAGTTCCTGGACAGTAAATAGCAATCAGCCCCAGCATTTT. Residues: CASSSWTVNSNQPQHF.

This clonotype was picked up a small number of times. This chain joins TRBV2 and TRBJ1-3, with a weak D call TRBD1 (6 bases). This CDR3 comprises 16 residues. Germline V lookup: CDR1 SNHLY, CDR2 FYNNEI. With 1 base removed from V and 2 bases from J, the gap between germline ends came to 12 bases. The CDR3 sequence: CASSEGGALAGNTIYF. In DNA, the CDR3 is TGTGCCAGCAGTGAAGGGGGGGCCCTTGCTGGAAACACCATATATTTT. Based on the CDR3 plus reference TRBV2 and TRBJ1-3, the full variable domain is EPEVTQTPSHQVTQMGQEVILRCVPISNHLYFYWYRQILGQKVEFLVSFYNNEISEKSEIFDDQFSVERPDGSNFTLKIRSTKLEDSAMYFCASSEGGALAGNTIYFGEGSWLTVV.

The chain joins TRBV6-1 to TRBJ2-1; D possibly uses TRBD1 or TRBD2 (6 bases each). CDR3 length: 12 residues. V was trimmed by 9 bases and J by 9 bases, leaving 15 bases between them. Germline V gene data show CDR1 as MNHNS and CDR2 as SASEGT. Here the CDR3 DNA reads TGTGCCAGTTCGAAAGGGGGGCGTGAGCAGTTCTTC. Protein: CASSKGGREQFF.

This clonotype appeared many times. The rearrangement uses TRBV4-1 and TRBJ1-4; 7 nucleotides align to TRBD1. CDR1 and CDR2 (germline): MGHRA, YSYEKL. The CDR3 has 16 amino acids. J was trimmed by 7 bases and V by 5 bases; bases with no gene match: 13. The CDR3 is CASSWGQPGGGEKLFF. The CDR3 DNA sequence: TGCGCCAGCAGCTGGGGACAGCCCGGGGGGGGTGAAAAACTGTTTTTT.

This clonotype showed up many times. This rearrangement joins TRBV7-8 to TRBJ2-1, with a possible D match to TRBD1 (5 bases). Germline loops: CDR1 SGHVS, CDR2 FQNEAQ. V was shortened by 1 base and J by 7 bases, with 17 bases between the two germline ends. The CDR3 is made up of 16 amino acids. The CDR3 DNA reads TGTGCCAGCAGCTTAGGGGTGACAGCCAGAAGGAATGAGCAGTTCTTC. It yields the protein CASSLGVTARRNEQFF.

As DNA, the CDR3 is TGCGCCAGCAGCCAAGAGAGCGGACCCGCACCCTATGGCTACACCTTC. Amino acids: CASSQESGPAPYGYTF. The genes are TRBV4-3 and TRBJ1-2, with D unresolved. The CDR3 is 16 amino acids. V was trimmed by 0 bases and J by 4 bases, leaving 15 bases between them. The V gene's germline CDR1 is LGHNA and CDR2 YSLEER.

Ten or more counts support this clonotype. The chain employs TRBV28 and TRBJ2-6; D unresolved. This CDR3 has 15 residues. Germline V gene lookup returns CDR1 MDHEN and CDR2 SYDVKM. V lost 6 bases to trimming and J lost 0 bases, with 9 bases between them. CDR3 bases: TGTGCCAGCAGCAAAGGGAACTCTGGGGCCAACGTCCTGACTTTC. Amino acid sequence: CASSKGNSGANVLTF.

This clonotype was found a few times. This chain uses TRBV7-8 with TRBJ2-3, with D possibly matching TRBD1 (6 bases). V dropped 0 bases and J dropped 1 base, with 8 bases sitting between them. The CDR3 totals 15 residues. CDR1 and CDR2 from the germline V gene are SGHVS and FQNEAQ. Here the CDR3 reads CASSLAGAGTDTQYF. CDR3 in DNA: TGTGCCAGCAGCTTAGCGGGGGCGGGCACAGATACGCAGTATTTT.

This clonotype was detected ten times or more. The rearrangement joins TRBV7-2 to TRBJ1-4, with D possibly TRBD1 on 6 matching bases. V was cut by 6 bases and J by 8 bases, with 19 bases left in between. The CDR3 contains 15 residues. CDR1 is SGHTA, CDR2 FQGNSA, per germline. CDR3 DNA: TGTGCCAGCAGTCAGCGGGGGGGCAGAATGGAAAAACTGTTTTTT. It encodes CASSQRGGRMEKLFF. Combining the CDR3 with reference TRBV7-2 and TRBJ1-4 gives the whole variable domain GAGVSQSPSNKVTEKGKDVELRCDPISGHTALYWYRQSLGQGLEFLIYFQGNSAPDKSGLPSDRFSAERTGGSVSTLTIQRTQQEDSAVYLCASSQRGGRMEKLFFGSGTQLSVL.